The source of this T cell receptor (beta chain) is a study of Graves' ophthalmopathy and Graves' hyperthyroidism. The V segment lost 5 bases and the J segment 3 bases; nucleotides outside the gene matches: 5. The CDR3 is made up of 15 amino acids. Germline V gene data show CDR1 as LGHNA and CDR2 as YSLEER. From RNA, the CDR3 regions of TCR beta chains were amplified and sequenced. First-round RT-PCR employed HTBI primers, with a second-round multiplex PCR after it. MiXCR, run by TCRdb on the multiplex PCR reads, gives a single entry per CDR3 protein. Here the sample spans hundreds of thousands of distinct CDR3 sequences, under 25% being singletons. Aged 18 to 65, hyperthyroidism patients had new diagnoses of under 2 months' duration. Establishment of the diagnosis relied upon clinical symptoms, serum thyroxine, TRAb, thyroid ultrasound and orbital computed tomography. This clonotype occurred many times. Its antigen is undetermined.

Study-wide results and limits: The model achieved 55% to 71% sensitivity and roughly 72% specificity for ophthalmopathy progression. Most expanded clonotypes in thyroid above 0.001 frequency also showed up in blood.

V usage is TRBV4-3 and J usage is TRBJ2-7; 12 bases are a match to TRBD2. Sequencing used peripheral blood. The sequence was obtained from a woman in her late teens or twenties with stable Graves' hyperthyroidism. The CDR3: CASSTGLAGIYEQYF. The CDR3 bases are TGCGCCAGCAGCACAGGACTAGCGGGAATCTACGAGCAGTACTTC.